This TCR beta chain was identified during a study of shared clonotypes between healthy human individuals. The study's findings and limits: All-four-donor shared clonotypes had higher generation probabilities than non-shared clonotypes did.

The CDR3 extends over 15 amino acids. Per the germline V gene, CDR1 is SGHRS and CDR2 is YFSETQ. The trim removed 0 bases at V and 2 bases at J, leaving 1 base unmatched. Data came from immunoSEQ multiplex PCR; TCRdb stores just in-frame clones and leaves some out. The sample yields under 2,500,000 clones, around 95% seen once. This clone came up a few times. Its matching antigen is unknown. Other DNA sequences in the sample encode the same CDR3. Source material: naive CD4+ T cells sorted from blood. Subset reported: CD45RA+ positively selected. This receptor was identified in a man aged 18 to 29 in good health. The chain links TRBV5-1 to TRBJ1-5; TRBD1 aligns across 8 bases. The CDR3 nucleotides are TGCGCCAGCAGCTTGGCGGGACAGGGCAATCAGCCCCAGCATTTT. This translates into CASSLAGQGNQPQHF.